Given below is one T cell receptor (beta chain) in context. The sample comes from a study of blood T cell repertoires in COVID-19. The germline CDR1 and CDR2 sequences are SGHRS and YFSETQ. The CDR3 loop spans 17 amino acids. V was pared by 3 bases and J by 0 bases, with 3 bases of the junction left unmatched. Sequencing was performed with immunoSEQ multiplex PCR; in TCRdb, only in-frame clones are kept and a portion is missing. The table has hundreds of thousands of clones, approximately 86% seen once. The sample consisted of PBMCs or T cells enriched from blood (not recorded which). This sequence originates from a woman aged 60-75 years who had recovered from COVID-19. The chain combines TRBV5-1 with TRBJ2-1, with 13 bases aligning to TRBD2. CDR3 protein: CASSWTSGGNSYNEQFF. The CDR3 DNA is TGCGCCAGCAGCTGGACTAGCGGGGGCAACTCCTACAATGAGCAGTTCTTC. Full variable domain (outside the CDR3, taken from reference TRBV5-1 and TRBJ2-1): KAGVTQTPRYLIKTRGQQVTLSCSPISGHRSVSWYQQTPGQGLQFLFEYFSETQRNKGNFPGRFSGRQFSNSRSEMNVSTLELGDSALYLCASSWTSGGNSYNEQFFGPGTRLTVL.